This T cell receptor (beta chain) derives from a study of T cell changes during pregnancy in multiple sclerosis. CDR1 and CDR2 (germline): SQVTM, ANQGSEA. The CDR3 is 13 amino acids. The V gene lost 1 base and the J gene lost 6 bases, with 12 bases spanning the gap. Clones were sequenced by immunoSEQ multiplex PCR, and TCRdb holds only the in-frame ones, with some missing. Among tens of thousands of clones listed, 90% were seen once. V and J are TRBV29-1 and TRBJ1-2, with D tentatively TRBD1 (6 bases). Sequences were derived from CD8+ T cells from peripheral blood mononuclear cells, sampled before pregnancy. The receptor comes from a female donor with multiple sclerosis, enrolled in a pregnancy study. The CDR3 DNA is TGCAGCGTTGAAGCGACAGGTTCTGATGGCTACACCTTC. Residues: CSVEATGSDGYTF.